This T cell receptor (beta chain) was retrieved from a study of shared clonotypes between healthy human individuals. Several immunoSEQ plates received, in even portions, the genomic DNA of each subset. Sequenced by immunoSEQ multiplex PCR; TCRdb stores in-frame clones only, minus some. The table includes some 490,000 clones, about 84% detected once. Germline CDR1 is LGHNA and CDR2 is YNFKEQ. V was cut by 0 bases and J by 4 bases, with 12 bases left in between. The CDR3 is 15 amino acids. Points on this clone: Its specificity is unknown. A far bigger clonotype differs at one base, so this is likely a read error.

Broader study findings: Only a few donors were included, so the genetic and exposure-history diversity represented was limited. Read depth was anticipated to influence clonotype sharing among donors.

V is TRBV4-2 and J is TRBJ1-1; weak D call: TRBD1 (6 bases). The sample was PBMCs. The clonotype originates from a woman aged 40 to 49 in good health. Some clones in this sample may be carry-over from other donors' samples. CDR3 sequence: CASSQDNRAGTEAFF. The CDR3 nucleotides read TGTGCCAGCAGCCAAGATAACAGGGCAGGCACTGAAGCTTTCTTT.